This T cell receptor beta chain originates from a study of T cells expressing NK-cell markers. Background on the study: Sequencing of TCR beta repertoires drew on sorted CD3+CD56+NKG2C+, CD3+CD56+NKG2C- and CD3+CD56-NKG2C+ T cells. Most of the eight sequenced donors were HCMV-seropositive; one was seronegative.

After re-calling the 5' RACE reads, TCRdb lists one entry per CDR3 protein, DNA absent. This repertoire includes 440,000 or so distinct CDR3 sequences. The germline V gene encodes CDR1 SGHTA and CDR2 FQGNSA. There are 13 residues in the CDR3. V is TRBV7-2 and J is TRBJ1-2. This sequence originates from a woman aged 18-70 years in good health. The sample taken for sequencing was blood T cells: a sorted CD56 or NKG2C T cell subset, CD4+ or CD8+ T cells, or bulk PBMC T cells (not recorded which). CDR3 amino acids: CASSLLQRYGYTF.